This TCR beta chain was found in a study of Graves' ophthalmopathy and Graves' hyperthyroidism. From germline, CDR1 is LNHDA and CDR2 SQIVND (reference sequence). V lost 5 bases, J lost 10 bases, and 12 bases lay in between. The CDR3 has 12 amino acids. This clonotype was found a few times. RNA transcripts provided the template for amplifying TCR beta CDR3 regions. HTBI primers served in a first-round RT-PCR, which a second-round multiplex PCR followed. Each CDR3 protein is one row after TCRdb ran MiXCR on the multiplex PCR reads. The sample lists 650,000 to 900,000 distinct CDR3 sequences; approximately 40% were seen once.

The receptor comes from an adult man with Graves' ophthalmopathy. V gene TRBV19 combines with J gene TRBJ1-5, with no clear D. What was sequenced was peripheral blood. CDR3: CASSPPAGPQHF. CDR3 bases: TGTGCCAGTAGTCCGCCCGCGGGACCCCAGCATTTT.